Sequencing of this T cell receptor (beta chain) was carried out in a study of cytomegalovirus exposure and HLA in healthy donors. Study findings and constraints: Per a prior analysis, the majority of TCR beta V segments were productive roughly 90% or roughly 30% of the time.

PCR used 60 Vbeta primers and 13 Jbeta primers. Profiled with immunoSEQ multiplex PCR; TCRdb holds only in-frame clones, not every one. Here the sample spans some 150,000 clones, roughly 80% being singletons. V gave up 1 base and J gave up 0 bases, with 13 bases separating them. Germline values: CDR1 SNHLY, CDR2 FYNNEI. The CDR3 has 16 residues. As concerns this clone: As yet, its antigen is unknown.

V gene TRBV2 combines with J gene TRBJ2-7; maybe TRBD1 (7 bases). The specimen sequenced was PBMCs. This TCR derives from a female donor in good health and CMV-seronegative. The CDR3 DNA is TGTGCCAGCAGTGAAGTAGGAGGGGGCGCCTCCTACGAGCAGTACTTC. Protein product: CASSEVGGGASYEQYF.